This T cell receptor (beta chain) is drawn from a study of blood T cell repertoires in COVID-19. The CDR3 runs 15 residues. Germline V gene lookup returns CDR1 SGDLS and CDR2 YYNGEE. Trimming took off 5 bases at V and 7 bases at J, with 19 bases between the two ends. Sequenced by immunoSEQ multiplex PCR; TCRdb stores in-frame clones only, minus some. The sample lists over 250,000 clones; 88% were seen once. This TCR was sampled from a woman aged 25 to 45 with acute or convalescent COVID-19. The sequencing input was peripheral blood. The chain carries TRBV9 and TRBJ2-1, with D possibly being TRBD2 (5 bases). The chain's CDR3 is CASSPPGSPGNEQFF. The CDR3 coding sequence is TGTGCCAGCAGTCCACCGGGATCCCCGGGGAATGAGCAGTTCTTC.